The next 21 T cell receptor beta chains were all read from a single sample in a study of sequential checkpoint blockade in melanoma. Treatment described: randomized to nivolumab then ipilimumab (arm A) or the reverse (arm B). Generated by immunoSEQ multiplex PCR, the TCRdb table keeps only in-frame clones and is missing some. The sample yields about 29,000 clones, about 77% seen once. The sequencing here drew on CD8+ T cells sorted from blood (inferred from file names), taken from a patient given nivolumab and ipilimumab in sequence. The receptor source for this set is a human donor with melanoma.

The CDR3 nucleotides are TGTGCCATCAGTGAGGAGACAGGGGGCGCCTACGAGCAGTACTTC. Translating it yields CAISEETGGAYEQYF. The genes are TRBV10-3 and TRBJ2-7; 10 bases agree with TRBD1. Germline values: CDR1 ENHRY, CDR2 SYGVKD. This CDR3 spans 15 amino acids. Trimming cost V 2 bases and J 2 bases; bases outside gene matches: 3.

The V call is TRBV18, the J call TRBJ2-1; 13 positions agree with TRBD2. Germline V gene lookup returns CDR1 KGHSH and CDR2 LQKENI. V lost 0 bases and J lost 4; bases outside the gene matches: 0. CDR3 length: 16 amino acids. The CDR3 bases are TGTGCCAGCTCACCACCGACTAGCGGGGGGTACAATGAGCAGTTCTTC. Residues: CASSPPTSGGYNEQFF. The whole variable domain, remainder taken from reference TRBV18 and TRBJ2-1, is NAGVMQNPRHLVRRRGQEARLRCSPMKGHSHVYWYRQLPEEGLKFMVYLQKENIIDESGMPKERFSAEFPKEGPSILRIQQVVRGDSAAYFCASSPPTSGGYNEQFFGPGTRLTVL.

CDR3 coding DNA: TGTGCCAGCAGTCCGGGACTGGGCGATGAGCAGTTCTTC. Its protein is CASSPGLGDEQFF. This sequence joins TRBV13 and TRBJ2-1, with D possibly matching TRBD2 (6 bases). V shed 6 bases and J shed 8 bases, with 14 bases lying between them. The CDR3 contains 13 residues. Looked up from germline, CDR1 is PRHDT and CDR2 is FYEKMQ (reference sequence).

The CDR3 DNA is TGTGCCAGCAGTGAAGGGGGACAGGGATATGAGCAGTTCTTC. This sequence encodes CASSEGGQGYEQFF. The chain employs TRBV2 and TRBJ2-1; 9 bases fit TRBD1. With 1 base clipped from V and 8 bases from J, the junction kept 3 bases outside the gene matches. Germline loops: CDR1 SNHLY, CDR2 FYNNEI. This CDR3 has 14 amino acids.

This chain joins TRBV10-2 and TRBJ1-4; 8 bases are shared with TRBD1. Losses at the gene ends were 0 bases for V and 7 bases for J; bases not matched to a gene: 4. The CDR3 is 15 amino acids. The germline gives CDR1 WSHSY, CDR2 SAAADI. In nucleotides, the CDR3 is TGCGCCAGCAGTGAGTCGGGGACAGGAGGTGAAAAACTGTTTTTT. It specifies CASSESGTGGEKLFF.

The CDR3 protein is CASSQDLGQGPVDEQYF. The DNA for the CDR3 is TGCGCCAGCAGCCAAGATCTGGGACAGGGTCCTGTTGACGAGCAGTACTTC. The rearrangement links TRBV4-3 to TRBJ2-7; TRBD1 aligns across 9 bases. The trim removed 0 bases at V and 5 bases at J, leaving 11 bases unmatched. The CDR3 is 17 amino acids. Germline V gene sequence: CDR1 LGHNA, CDR2 YSLEER.

CDR3 sequence: CSGLGVQGMISNTEAFF. CDR3 DNA: TGCAGCGGCCTTGGGGTACAGGGTATGATCTCGAACACTGAAGCTTTCTTT. The chain uses TRBV29-1 and TRBJ1-1; possibly TRBD1 for D (6 bases). The CDR3 contains 17 residues. Germline-derived CDR1 and CDR2 are SQVTM and ANQGSEA. Trimming removed 7 bases at V and 1 base at J, with 25 bases between.

The chain recombines TRBV10-1 with TRBJ2-1, with TRBD2 as a possible D gene (6 bases). Germline V gene sequence: CDR1 WNHNN, CDR2 SYGVQD (reference sequence). The V and J ends lost 3 bases and 9 bases respectively, with 21 bases between them. The CDR3 contains 16 residues. CDR3 sequence (DNA): TGCGCCAGCAGTGAAATTTTGAGGGGTAGCGGTGGTGAGCAGTTCTTC. Translation gives CASSEILRGSGGEQFF.

The rearrangement links TRBV2 to TRBJ2-3, with TRBD1 as a possible D gene (5 bases). Trimming cost V 3 bases and J 0 bases, with 7 bases left between them. The CDR3 length is 14 residues. CDR1 SNHLY and CDR2 FYNNEI come from the germline V gene. For the CDR3, the DNA is TGTGCCAGCAGTGAGCCAGGGAGCACAGATACGCAGTATTTT. Its protein is CASSEPGSTDTQYF.

This rearrangement joins TRBV15 to TRBJ2-7, with D perhaps matching TRBD1 (6 bases). CDR1 LNHNV and CDR2 YYDKDF come from the germline V gene (reference sequence). This CDR3 comprises 12 residues. Trimming took off 1 base at V and 5 bases at J, with 6 bases between the two ends. The CDR3 DNA reads TGTGCCACCAGCAGAGGGGGGCACGAGCAGTACTTC. It specifies CATSRGGHEQYF.

Note on this clone: Different DNA sequences within this sample yield the same CDR3. The chain carries TRBV11-2 and TRBJ2-2; D possibly corresponds to TRBD2 (6 bases). The CDR3 is made up of 14 amino acids. V shed 5 bases and J shed 1 base, with 8 bases lying between them. Per the germline V gene, CDR1 is SGHAT and CDR2 is FQNNGV. The CDR3 DNA reads as TGTGCCAGCAGCCGGCGGGGGAACACCGGGGAGCTGTTTTTT. Its translation is CASSRRGNTGELFF.

The V gene is TRBV7-2, the J gene TRBJ2-7; no reliable D call. V was trimmed by 2 bases and J by 2 bases, leaving 10 bases between them. CDR1 and CDR2 (germline): SGHTA, FQGNSA. The CDR3 loop spans 14 amino acids. The CDR3, as DNA: TGTGCCAGCAGCTTAAAAACCTCTACCTACGAGCAGTACTTC. It yields the protein CASSLKTSTYEQYF.

The chain employs TRBV15 and TRBJ1-3; TRBD1 matches 8 bases. CDR1 LNHNV and CDR2 YYDKDF come from the germline V gene (reference sequence). V gave up 8 bases and J gave up 0 bases; unmatched junction bases: 6. CDR3 size: 15 residues. The CDR3 is CATRQGLSSGNTIYF. Written as DNA, the CDR3 is TGTGCCACCCGACAGGGGTTGAGCTCTGGAAACACCATATATTTT.

The genes are TRBV7-9 and TRBJ2-3, with 10 nucleotides matching TRBD1. Germline trimming cut 5 bases from V and 0 bases from J; bases unmatched to any gene: 2. Per germline, CDR1 SEHNR and CDR2 FQNEAQ (reference sequence). CDR3 size: 15 residues. This CDR3 is CASSPGQGSTDTQYF. The CDR3 DNA follows: TGTGCCAGCAGCCCGGGACAGGGGAGCACAGATACGCAGTATTTT.

V is TRBV6-5 and J is TRBJ1-2, with D perhaps TRBD1 (6 bases). Looked up from germline, CDR1 is MNHEY and CDR2 is SVGAGI. V was cut by 8 bases and J by 7 bases, with 17 bases left in between. The CDR3 loop spans 13 amino acids. This chain's CDR3 is CASWVGGAGGYTF. DNA of the CDR3: TGTGCCAGCTGGGTTGGGGGCGCGGGTGGCTACACCTTC.

The chain employs TRBV13 and TRBJ1-4; no clear D. V lost 0 bases, J lost 10 bases, and 15 bases lay in between. CDR1 and CDR2 (germline): PRHDT, FYEKMQ (reference sequence). The CDR3 totals 15 residues. For the CDR3, the DNA is TGTGCCAGCAGCTTAGGGCGGGCACGCAGAGGAAAACTGTTTTTT. It translates to CASSLGRARRGKLFF.

This clone appeared a single time. This chain links TRBV6-5 with TRBJ2-7, with D uncertain. CDR1 and CDR2 (germline): MNHEY, SVGAGI. V was cut by 0 bases and J by 4 bases, with 10 bases left in between. The CDR3 totals 14 residues. CDR3 nucleotides: TGTGCCAGCAGTTACTCCCAGTATTGGTACGAGCAGTACTTC. This translates into CASSYSQYWYEQYF.

V is TRBV27 and J is TRBJ2-7; 7 nucleotides agree with TRBD1. The CDR3 length is 14 residues. The J segment lost 0 bases and the V segment lost 2 bases, leaving 1 base of the junction unmatched. Germline CDR1 and CDR2: MNHEY and SMNVEV (reference sequence). The CDR3, as DNA: TGTGCCAGCAGTTTAAGGGGGCCCTCCTACGAGCAGTACTTC. Translation: CASSLRGPSYEQYF.

The rearrangement links TRBV7-9 to TRBJ1-1; D ambiguous. The CDR3 spans 13 residues. Trimming pared 1 base from V and 6 bases from J, leaving 9 bases between. Germline-derived CDR1 and CDR2 are SEHNR and FQNEAQ (reference sequence). The CDR3 sequence: CASSLVAKSEAFF. Here the CDR3 DNA reads TGTGCCAGCAGCTTAGTTGCGAAATCTGAAGCTTTCTTT. Complete variable domain (other parts from reference TRBV7-9 and TRBJ1-1): DTGVSQNPRHKITKRGQNVTFRCDPISEHNRLYWYRQTLGQGPEFLTYFQNEAQLEKSRLLSDRFSAERPKGSFSTLEIQRTEQGDSAMYLCASSLVAKSEAFFGQGTRLTVV.

The chain links TRBV5-4 to TRBJ2-1, with TRBD1 as a possible D gene (6 bases). CDR3 length: 13 amino acids. The germline gives CDR1 SGHNT, CDR2 YYREEE (reference sequence). V gave up 3 bases and J gave up 10 bases, with 14 bases separating them. The CDR3, as DNA: TGTGCCAGCAGCTGGGGGCTGCGATTAGAGCAGTTCTTC. The encoded protein is CASSWGLRLEQFF.

The DNA for the CDR3 is TGCGCCAGCAAGGGGGCAACTAATGAAAAACTGTTTTTT. Residues: CASKGATNEKLFF. The chain couples TRBV4-1 to TRBJ1-4; D may be TRBD1 (6 bases). Trimming took off 7 bases at V and 0 bases at J, with 6 bases between the two ends. This CDR3 region has 13 residues. Germline values: CDR1 MGHRA, CDR2 YSYEKL.